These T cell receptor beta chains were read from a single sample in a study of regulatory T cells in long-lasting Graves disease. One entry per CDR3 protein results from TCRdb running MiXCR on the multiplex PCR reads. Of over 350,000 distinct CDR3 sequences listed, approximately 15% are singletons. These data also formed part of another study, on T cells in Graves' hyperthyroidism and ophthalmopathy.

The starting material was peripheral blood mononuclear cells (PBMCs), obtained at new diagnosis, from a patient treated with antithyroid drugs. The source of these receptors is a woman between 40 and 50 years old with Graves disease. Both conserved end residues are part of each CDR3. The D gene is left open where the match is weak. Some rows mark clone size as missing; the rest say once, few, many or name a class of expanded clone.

cdr3_nt: TGCGCCAGCAGTAACAGGGGGCCCAACACCGGGGAGCTGTTTTTT
cdr3_aa: CASSNRGPNTGELFF
clone_size: -
d_call: TRBD1
j_call: TRBJ2-2
v_call: TRBV5-1

cdr3_nt: TGTGCCAGCAGCGTAGCTGGGATTGTCACAGATACGCAGTATTTT
cdr3_aa: CASSVAGIVTDTQYF
clone_size: -
d_call: -
j_call: TRBJ2-3
v_call: TRBV9

cdr3_nt: TGCAGTGCTCAGACTAGCGGGAGGCCTACGAGCTCCTACAATGAGCAGTTCTTC
cdr3_aa: CSAQTSGRPTSSYNEQFF
clone_size: many
d_call: TRBD2
j_call: TRBJ2-1
v_call: TRBV20-1

cdr3_nt: TGTGCCAGCAGCCCCACTAGCGGGCCGAGGTTTGAGCAGTTCTTC
cdr3_aa: CASSPTSGPRFEQFF
clone_size: many
d_call: TRBD2
j_call: TRBJ2-1
v_call: TRBV6-2/TRBV6-3

cdr3_nt: TGTGCCAGCAGCTTGGGACAGCGGGGGACTGAAGCTTTCTTT
cdr3_aa: CASSLGQRGTEAFF
clone_size: -
d_call: TRBD1
j_call: TRBJ1-1
v_call: TRBV7-8

cdr3_nt: TGCAGTGCTAGAGCGTTCTTCGGTGAGCAGTTCTTC
cdr3_aa: CSARAFFGEQFF
clone_size: few
d_call: -
j_call: TRBJ2-1
v_call: TRBV20-1

cdr3_nt: TGTGCCAGCAGTTTGGAGGAAGCTGCTGGAAACACCATATATTTT
cdr3_aa: CASSLEEAAGNTIYF
clone_size: many
d_call: -
j_call: TRBJ1-3
v_call: TRBV28

cdr3_nt: TGTGCCAGCAGTTTCGGACCTAACACTGAAGCTTTCTTT
cdr3_aa: CASSFGPNTEAFF
clone_size: many
d_call: -
j_call: TRBJ1-1
v_call: TRBV27

cdr3_nt: TGTGCCAGTAGTACTGGGACAGTGGGGGCCAACGAGCAGTACTTC
cdr3_aa: CASSTGTVGANEQYF
clone_size: many
d_call: TRBD1
j_call: TRBJ2-7
v_call: TRBV19

cdr3_nt: TGTGCCAGCAGACCCTCCCCGGGACAGGGGGCTAGGGAGCAGTACTTC
cdr3_aa: CASRPSPGQGAREQYF
clone_size: many
d_call: TRBD1
j_call: TRBJ2-7
v_call: TRBV12-3/TRBV12-4

cdr3_nt: TGTGCCAGCAGCCCCGCTCTAGCGGGAGCAAATGAGCAGTTCTTC
cdr3_aa: CASSPALAGANEQFF
clone_size: many
d_call: TRBD2
j_call: TRBJ2-1
v_call: TRBV7-2

cdr3_nt: TGTGCCAGCAGCGTTACGAACAGGATTTTCAGTGAGCAGTTCTTC
cdr3_aa: CASSVTNRIFSEQFF
clone_size: many
d_call: -
j_call: TRBJ2-1
v_call: TRBV9

cdr3_nt: TGTGCCAGTACTCCCCCGAAGGTGGAGAACACTGAAGCTTTCTTT
cdr3_aa: CASTPPKVENTEAFF
clone_size: -
d_call: -
j_call: TRBJ1-1
v_call: TRBV19

cdr3_nt: TGTGCCAGCAAACCTATTCTCGAGCAGTACTTC
cdr3_aa: CASKPILEQYF
clone_size: many
d_call: -
j_call: TRBJ2-7
v_call: TRBV2

cdr3_nt: TGTGCCTGGAGTGTAGGCCAAACCTACGAGCAGTACTTC
cdr3_aa: CAWSVGQTYEQYF
clone_size: many
d_call: -
j_call: TRBJ2-7
v_call: TRBV30

cdr3_nt: TGTGCCAGCGGCCCTCTCACCGGGACTAGTAACGAGCAGTTCTTC
cdr3_aa: CASGPLTGTSNEQFF
clone_size: -
d_call: TRBD2
j_call: TRBJ2-1
v_call: TRBV3-1

cdr3_nt: TGTGCCAGCAGTTTCTCCCCCAGCCGGGACAGACAAGAGACCCAGTACTTC
cdr3_aa: CASSFSPSRDRQETQYF
clone_size: -
d_call: TRBD1
j_call: TRBJ2-5
v_call: TRBV28

cdr3_nt: TGCGCCAGCAATAGGGACACTGGTCAGCCCCAGCATTTT
cdr3_aa: CASNRDTGQPQHF
clone_size: -
d_call: -
j_call: TRBJ1-5
v_call: TRBV10-2

cdr3_nt: TGCAGTGCTAGCGGAAGCGGAGGGGGGACAGATACGCAGTATTTT
cdr3_aa: CSASGSGGGTDTQYF
clone_size: -
d_call: -
j_call: TRBJ2-3
v_call: TRBV20-1

cdr3_nt: TGTGCCACCAACCCGACAGGGGGCCGTGGCTACACCTTC
cdr3_aa: CATNPTGGRGYTF
clone_size: -
d_call: TRBD1
j_call: TRBJ1-2
v_call: TRBV19

cdr3_nt: TGTGCCAGCACCCGGACCCACACAGATACGCAGTATTTT
cdr3_aa: CASTRTHTDTQYF
clone_size: -
d_call: -
j_call: TRBJ2-3
v_call: TRBV7-2

cdr3_nt: TGTGCCAGCAGTTTTCAGGGGCAGGGTCCCTCACCCCTCCACTTT
cdr3_aa: CASSFQGQGPSPLHF
clone_size: many
d_call: -
j_call: TRBJ1-6
v_call: TRBV28

cdr3_nt: TGTGCCAGCAGCTGGGGGTTTGGACAGCCCCAGCATTTT
cdr3_aa: CASSWGFGQPQHF
clone_size: many
d_call: -
j_call: TRBJ1-5
v_call: TRBV2

cdr3_nt: TGCAGTGCTACCCTAGCGGGAGATCGGGGAGGAGAGACCCAGTACTTC
cdr3_aa: CSATLAGDRGGETQYF
clone_size: many
d_call: TRBD2
j_call: TRBJ2-5
v_call: TRBV20-1

cdr3_nt: TGCAGTGCTAGGGCTCTAGCAACCCTGGGGACCCAGTACTTC
cdr3_aa: CSARALATLGTQYF
clone_size: many
d_call: -
j_call: TRBJ2-5
v_call: TRBV20-1

cdr3_nt: TGTGCCAGCAGTTACTCGCGGCAGGGGGGCACCGGGGAGCTGTTTTTT
cdr3_aa: CASSYSRQGGTGELFF
clone_size: once
d_call: -
j_call: TRBJ2-2
v_call: TRBV6-6